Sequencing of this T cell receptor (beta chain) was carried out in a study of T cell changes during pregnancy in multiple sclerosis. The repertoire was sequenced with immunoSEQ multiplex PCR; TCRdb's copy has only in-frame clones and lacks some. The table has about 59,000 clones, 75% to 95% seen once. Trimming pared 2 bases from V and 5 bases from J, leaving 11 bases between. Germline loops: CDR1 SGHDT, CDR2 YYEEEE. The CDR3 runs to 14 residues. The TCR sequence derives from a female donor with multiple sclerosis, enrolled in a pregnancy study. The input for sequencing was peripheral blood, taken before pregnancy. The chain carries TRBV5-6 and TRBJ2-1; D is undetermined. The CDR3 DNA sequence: TGTGCCAGCAGCTTACTAACCAACGACAATGAGCAGTTCTTC. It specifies CASSLLTNDNEQFF.